This TCR beta chain was sequenced during a study of blood T cell repertoires in COVID-19. Study-wide context: Material from acute and convalescent COVID-19 was sourced from the United States, Italy and Spain.

Original processing notes: Amplified reference gene primers provided the basis for estimating nucleated cell counts. Profiled with immunoSEQ multiplex PCR; TCRdb holds only in-frame clones, not every one. V and J calls and clone size are as listed in that table; D and trimming were resolved from the DNA. Among 100,000 to 130,000 clones listed, about two thirds were seen once. Input material: peripheral blood. The sequence derives from a middle-aged woman with acute or convalescent COVID-19.

CDR3 amino acids: CASSLTDRGVSPLHF. CDR3 in DNA: TGTGCCAGCAGCTTGACCGACAGGGGGGTTTCACCCCTCCACTTT. The genes are TRBV5-8 and TRBJ1-6; 9 nucleotides agree with TRBD1. The J segment lost 9 bases and the V segment lost 1 base, leaving 5 bases of the junction unmatched. The CDR3 totals 15 residues. CDR1 and CDR2 from the germline V gene are SGHTS and YDEGEE.